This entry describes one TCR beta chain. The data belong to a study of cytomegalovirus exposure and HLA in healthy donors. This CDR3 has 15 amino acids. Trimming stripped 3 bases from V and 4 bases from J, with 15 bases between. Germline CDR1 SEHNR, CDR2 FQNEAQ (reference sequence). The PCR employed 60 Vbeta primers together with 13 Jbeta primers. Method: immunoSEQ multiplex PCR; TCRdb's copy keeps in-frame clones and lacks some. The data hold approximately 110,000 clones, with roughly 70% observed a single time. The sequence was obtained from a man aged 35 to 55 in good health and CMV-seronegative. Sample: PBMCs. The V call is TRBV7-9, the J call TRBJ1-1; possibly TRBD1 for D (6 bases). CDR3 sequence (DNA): TGTGCCAGCAGCTTTGAGGGCAGGGGAGCCACTGAAGCTTTCTTT. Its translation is CASSFEGRGATEAFF.